Sequencing of this T cell receptor (beta chain) was carried out in a study of CD8+CD57+ T cells in acquired aplastic anemia. Looking at the study overall: When averaged, DNA from sorted CD4+ and CD8+ cells came to 2.5 to 3.5 ug.

The use of genomic DNA as template underpinned the TCR beta VDJ and CDR3 profiling. TCRdb re-derived calls from the reads in MiXCR, one entry per CDR3 protein. The sample yields approximately 150,000 distinct CDR3 sequences, around 43% seen once. This clonotype was seen repeatedly, ten times or more. Its antigen is not identified. CDR3 size: 14 residues. J gave up 4 bases and V 3 bases, and 4 bases lay outside the gene matches. Germline V gene sequence: CDR1 KGHDR, CDR2 SFDVKD. Regarding the study as a whole: Statistical testing detected no significant gap in CD8+ Simpson's diversity between patients and controls. Around 27 sequences, all CD8+ CDR3, were shared between patients and controls.

Patients included in sequencing had previously demonstrated CD8+CD57+ cell expansion by flow cytometry. The clonotype originates from a human donor with aplastic anemia. V gene TRBV24-1 combines with J gene TRBJ1-2; 7 nucleotides line up with TRBD1. The material sequenced was sorted CD4+, CD8+, or CD8+CD57+ T cells (not recorded which) from PBMCs. CDR3 nucleotide sequence: TGTGCCACCAGTGATGACAGGGTTAGCTATGGCTACACCTTC. Translating it yields CATSDDRVSYGYTF.